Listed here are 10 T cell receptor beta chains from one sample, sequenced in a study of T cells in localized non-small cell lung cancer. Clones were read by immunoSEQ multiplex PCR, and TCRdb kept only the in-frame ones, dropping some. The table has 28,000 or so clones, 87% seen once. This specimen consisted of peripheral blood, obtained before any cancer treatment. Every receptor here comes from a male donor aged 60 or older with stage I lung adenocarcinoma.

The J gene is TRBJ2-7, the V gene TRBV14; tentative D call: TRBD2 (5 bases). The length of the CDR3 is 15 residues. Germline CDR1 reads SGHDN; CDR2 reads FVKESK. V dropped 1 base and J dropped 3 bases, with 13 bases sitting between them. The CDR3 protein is CASSQVGLGDYEQYF. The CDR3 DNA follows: TGTGCCAGCAGCCAAGTTGGACTCGGGGACTACGAGCAGTACTTC.

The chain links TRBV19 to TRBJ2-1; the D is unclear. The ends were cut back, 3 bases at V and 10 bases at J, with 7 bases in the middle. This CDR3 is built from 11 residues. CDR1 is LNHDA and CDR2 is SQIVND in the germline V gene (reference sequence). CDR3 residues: CASSISREQFF. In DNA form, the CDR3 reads TGTGCCAGTAGTATCTCACGGGAGCAGTTCTTC.

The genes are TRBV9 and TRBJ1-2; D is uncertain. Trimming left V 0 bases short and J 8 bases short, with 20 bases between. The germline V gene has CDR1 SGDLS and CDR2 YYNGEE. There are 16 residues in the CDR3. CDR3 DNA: TGTGCCAGCAGCGTAGGAGGTATCACATCCGGGGTAGGCTACACCTTC. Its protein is CASSVGGITSGVGYTF. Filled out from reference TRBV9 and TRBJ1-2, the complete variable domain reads DSGVTQTPKHLITATGQRVTLRCSPRSGDLSVYWYQQSLDQGLQFLIQYYNGEERAKGNILERFSAQQFPDLHSELNLSSLELGDSALYFCASSVGGITSGVGYTFGSGTRLTVV.

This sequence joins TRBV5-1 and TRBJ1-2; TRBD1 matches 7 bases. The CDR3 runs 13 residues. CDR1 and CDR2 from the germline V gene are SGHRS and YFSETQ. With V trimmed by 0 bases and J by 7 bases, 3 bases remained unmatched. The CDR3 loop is CASSLEGTAGYTF. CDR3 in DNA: TGCGCCAGCAGCTTGGAGGGGACAGCTGGCTACACCTTC.

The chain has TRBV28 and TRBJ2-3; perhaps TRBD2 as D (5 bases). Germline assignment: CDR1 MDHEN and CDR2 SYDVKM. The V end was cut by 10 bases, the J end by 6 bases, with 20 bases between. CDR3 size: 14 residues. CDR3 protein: CATSGGQFTDTQYF. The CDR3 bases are TGTGCCACCTCCGGAGGCCAATTCACGGATACGCAGTATTTT.

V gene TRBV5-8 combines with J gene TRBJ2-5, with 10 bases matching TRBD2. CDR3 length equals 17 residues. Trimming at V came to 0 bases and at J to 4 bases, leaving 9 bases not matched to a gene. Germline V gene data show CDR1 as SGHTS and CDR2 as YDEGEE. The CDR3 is CASSLGQLAGVSETQYF. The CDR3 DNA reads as TGTGCCAGCAGCTTGGGGCAGCTAGCGGGGGTCTCAGAGACCCAGTACTTC.

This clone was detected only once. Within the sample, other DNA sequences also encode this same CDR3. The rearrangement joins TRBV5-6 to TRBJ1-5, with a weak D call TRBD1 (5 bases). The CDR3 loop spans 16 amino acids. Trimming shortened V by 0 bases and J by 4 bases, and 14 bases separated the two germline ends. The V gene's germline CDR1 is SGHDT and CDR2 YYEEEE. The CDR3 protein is CASSLGAGGGNQPQHF. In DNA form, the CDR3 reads TGTGCCAGCAGCTTGGGAGCGGGCGGGGGGAATCAGCCCCAGCATTTT.

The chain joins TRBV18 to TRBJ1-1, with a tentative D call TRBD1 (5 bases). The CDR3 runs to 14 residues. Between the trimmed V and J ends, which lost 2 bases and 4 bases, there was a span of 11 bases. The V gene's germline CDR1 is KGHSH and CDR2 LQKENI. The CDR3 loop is CASSPSRGGTEAFF. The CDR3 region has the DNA TGTGCCAGCTCACCATCGAGGGGTGGCACTGAAGCTTTCTTT.

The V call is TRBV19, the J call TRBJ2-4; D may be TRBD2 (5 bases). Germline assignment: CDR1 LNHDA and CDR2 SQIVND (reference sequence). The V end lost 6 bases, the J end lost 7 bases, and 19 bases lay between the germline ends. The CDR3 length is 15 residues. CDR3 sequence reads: CASRPGEGLRNIQYF. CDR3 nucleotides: TGTGCCAGTAGACCTGGCGAGGGTTTACGGAACATTCAGTACTTC. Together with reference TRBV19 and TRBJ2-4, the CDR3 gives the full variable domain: DGGITQSPKYLFRKEGQNVTLSCEQNLNHDAMYWYRQDPGQGLRLIYYSQIVNDFQKGDIAEGYSVSREKKESFPLTVTSAQKNPTAFYLCASRPGEGLRNIQYFGAGTRLSVL.

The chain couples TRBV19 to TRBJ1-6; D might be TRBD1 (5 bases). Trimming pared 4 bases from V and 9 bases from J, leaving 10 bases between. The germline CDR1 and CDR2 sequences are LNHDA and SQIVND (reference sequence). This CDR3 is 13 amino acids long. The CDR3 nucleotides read TGTGCCAGTAGTAGCCAGGGCGGTTCACCCCTCCACTTT. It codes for CASSSQGGSPLHF.